The text below deals with one TCR beta chain. Antigen: not known. The sample originates from a study of cytomegalovirus exposure and HLA in healthy donors. In the study overall: A prior study identified 110 million or so unique TCR beta sequences from 150 million to 200 million T cells. Study-level findings and limits: In a later analysis, donors in an Asian-associated ancestry cluster reportedly had fewer N-insertions in productive TCRs than the cohort mean. V- and J-gene trimming of TCR beta was linked (in a later analysis) to a missense DCLRE1C variant.

Vbeta (60) and Jbeta (13) primers were used in the PCR. Libraries were prepared by immunoSEQ multiplex PCR; TCRdb keeps only in-frame clonotypes and omits some of them. Seen here are 150,000 to 200,000 clones, approximately 86% observed once, and the top ten hold around 1.8%. The sample was PBMCs. This receptor was identified in a woman between 18 and 29 years old in good health and CMV-seronegative.

CDR3 DNA sequence: TGTGCCAGCAGGGGGGGGCCTGGAGAGCAGTTCTTC. Its translation: CASRGGPGEQFF. The genes are TRBV6-4 and TRBJ2-1; maybe TRBD2 (7 bases). Germline CDR1 and CDR2: MRHNA and SNTAGT. V was cut by 6 bases and J by 10 bases, with 13 bases left in between. CDR3 length: 12 amino acids.